These T cell receptor beta chains were read from a single sample in a study of patients and donors after allogeneic stem cell transplantation. TCRdb re-derived calls from the RT-PCR reads in MiXCR, one entry per CDR3 protein. The sample lists some 960,000 distinct CDR3 sequences, about 20% occurring once. The sequenced sample was blood, either unsorted or a sorted T cell fraction (not recorded which). The receptors originated from a human donor who was either an allogeneic HSCT recipient or a stem cell or donor lymphocyte infusion donor (not recorded which). It is not recorded whose cells these are; they may come from a transplant donor. The CDR3 runs from the conserved cysteine through the conserved F or W. Size is omitted from some rows. Given values are once, few, many or a class for expanded clones.

cdr3_length	v_call	j_call	clone_size	cdr3_aa
13	TRBV20-1	TRBJ1-2	NA	CSATFRENYGYTF
14	TRBV5-1	TRBJ2-7	NA	CASSLSPGTVEQYF
16	TRBV10-3	TRBJ2-1	few	CAISESRDRVLNEQFF
16	TRBV7-2	TRBJ2-5	NA	CASSLKRRRVRETQYF
15	TRBV9	TRBJ2-7	NA	CASSVGASGLYEQYF
12	TRBV18	TRBJ2-5	many	CASSPPQETQYF
12	TRBV29-1	TRBJ2-5	few	CSVDGYQETQYF
15	TRBV6-2/TRBV6-3	TRBJ1-1	NA	CASSYFDRVDTEAFF
15	TRBV5-1	TRBJ2-3	few	CASSSNPGKTDTQYF
14	TRBV25-1	TRBJ1-2	few	CASSEAAVYYGYTF
12	TRBV5-1	TRBJ2-2	NA	CASSLDVGGLFF
13	TRBV7-9	TRBJ1-1	NA	CAPQGRGGTEAFF
16	TRBV12-3/TRBV12-4	TRBJ1-2	NA	CASSHGSPGGHYGYTF
15	TRBV5-1	TRBJ1-1	NA	CASRQGGIMNTEAFF
13	TRBV15	TRBJ2-1	few	CATSSERSGEQFF
16	TRBV27	TRBJ1-2	few	CASSLTNRGLSSGYTF
18	TRBV10-3	TRBJ2-2	NA	CAISESGTWNPNTGELFF
15	TRBV15	TRBJ2-4	NA	CATSRDRENKNIQYF
15	TRBV30	TRBJ2-5	NA	CAWSPTGGIRGTQYF
12	TRBV7-2	TRBJ2-2	NA	CASSRRQGELFF
14	TRBV14	TRBJ2-7	NA	CASSPLAGEREQYF
12	TRBV7-9	TRBJ2-3	NA	CASSSYGDTQYF
14	TRBV5-1	TRBJ2-7	NA	CASSSGRMGEEQYF
13	TRBV20-1	TRBJ1-1	NA	CSASFRVKSEAFF
14	TRBV6-5	TRBJ2-1	few	CASSYSQGYNEQFF
14	TRBV7-2	TRBJ2-2	NA	CASSFLRNTGELFF
16	TRBV24-1	TRBJ2-1	NA	CATSASPALGHNEQFF
16	TRBV9	TRBJ2-5	NA	CASSGRGVPRQETQYF
12	TRBV12-3/TRBV12-4	TRBJ2-3	few	CASSTRTNTQYF
20	TRBV6-1	TRBJ1-3	few	CASSEALVWVSGISGNTIYF
15	TRBV4-2	TRBJ1-2	NA	CASSQGGQGPYGYTF
18	TRBV12-3/TRBV12-4	TRBJ1-2	NA	CASSFYLRGGPTNYGYTF
18	TRBV4-1	TRBJ2-2	NA	CASSQLPYPGRGTGELFF
13	TRBV15	TRBJ2-7	NA	CATSNQGTYEQYF
14	TRBV20-1	TRBJ2-3	many	CSARGSALTDTQYF
16	TRBV3-1	TRBJ2-5	NA	CASSHGLAGVQETQYF
14	TRBV3-1	TRBJ2-7	NA	CASSQGTGEYEQYF
12	TRBV5-1	TRBJ2-4	few	CASSLDQNIQYF
14	TRBV24-1	TRBJ2-1	few	CATSDPSLGSEQFF
14	TRBV12-3/TRBV12-4	TRBJ2-5	many	CASSIAGGSETQYF
16	TRBV27	TRBJ2-7	NA	CASSFHSRHDFYEQYF